These T cell receptor beta chains were read from a single sample in a study of immune characterization of retroperitoneal liposarcoma. TCRdb redid the calling of the PCR reads with MiXCR, one entry per CDR3 protein. Of about 2,100 distinct CDR3 sequences in the sample, about 35% were seen once. Material for sequencing was tumor tissue. These TCRs come from a male donor with retroperitoneal liposarcoma. The CDR3 runs from the conserved cysteine through the conserved F or W. A D gene is named only where the DNA matches it firmly. Part of the rows lack a size; the others show once, few, many or a class for expanded clones.

d_call	j_call	clone_size	v_call	cdr3_aa	cdr3_nt
TRBD1	TRBJ1-2	.	TRBV6-1	CASSTEGGYGGYTF	TGTGCCAGCAGTACGGAAGGGGGCTACGGTGGCTACACCTTC
TRBD1	TRBJ2-3	.	TRBV6-5	CASRERGQGVDTQYF	TGTGCCAGCAGGGAGAGAGGACAGGGAGTAGATACGCAGTATTTT
.	TRBJ2-1	.	TRBV6-6	CASSYQGTPNEQFF	TGTGCCAGCAGTTACCAGGGGACTCCTAATGAGCAGTTCTTC
.	TRBJ2-7	medium-sized	TRBV27	CASSPYLSAEQYF	TGTGCCAGCAGTCCATACCTCTCGGCCGAGCAGTACTTC
TRBD2	TRBJ2-3	.	TRBV7-3	CASSKVAGGPSTDTQYF	TGTGCCAGCAGCAAAGTAGCGGGGGGACCTAGCACAGATACGCAGTATTTT
TRBD2	TRBJ2-1	.	TRBV12-3/TRBV12-4	CASSRTSWEQFF	TGTGCCAGCAGCCGGACTAGCTGGGAGCAGTTCTTC
TRBD1	TRBJ1-2	.	TRBV27	CASRNAEDRDRGGYTF	TGTGCCAGCAGAAATGCAGAGGACAGGGATAGAGGTGGCTACACCTTC
TRBD1	TRBJ2-7	medium-sized	TRBV25-1	CVSSGRKWTGLSYEQYF	TGTGTCAGCAGTGGCCGAAAATGGACAGGCCTCTCCTACGAGCAGTACTTC
.	TRBJ2-1	medium-sized	TRBV7-6	CASSPPFGRGEGETQFF	TGTGCCAGCAGCCCCCCTTTCGGGCGGGGCGAGGGGGAGACCCAGTTCTTC
TRBD1	TRBJ1-2	.	TRBV6-4	CASSDSGQGIGGYTF	TGTGCCAGCAGTGACTCCGGACAGGGAATAGGTGGCTACACCTTC
.	TRBJ2-1	.	TRBV10-2	CASITMPSRNEQFF	TGCGCCAGCATTACGATGCCCAGTCGGAATGAGCAGTTCTTC